This entry lists 7 T cell receptor beta chains sequenced from one sample in a study of T cells after yellow fever vaccination. TCRdb independently ran MiXCR on the 5' RACE reads; one entry per CDR3 protein. Here the sample spans 200,000 to 300,000 distinct CDR3 sequences, around 13% being singletons. The sequenced sample was CD4+ T cells sorted from PBMCs, obtained 45 days after the yellow fever booster vaccination. The receptors originated from a young man who received the YFV17D yellow fever vaccine.

The table lists this clonotype with a few counts. The chain combines TRBV30 with TRBJ1-2; D call uncertain. This CDR3 has 11 amino acids. Looked up from germline, CDR1 is GTSNPN and CDR2 is SVGIG (reference sequence). V shed 4 bases and J shed 8 bases, with 11 bases lying between them. The CDR3 protein is CAWTRVNGYTF. DNA for the CDR3: TGTGCCTGGACAAGGGTTAACGGCTACACCTTC.

J is TRBJ1-4 and V is TRBV18; D not resolved. Germline V gene sequence: CDR1 KGHSH, CDR2 LQKENI. This CDR3 is 13 amino acids long. V was pared by 2 bases and J by 6 bases, with 7 bases between. The CDR3 spells CASSPARYEKLFF. CDR3 DNA sequence: TGTGCCAGCTCACCAGCGCGGTATGAAAAACTGTTTTTT.

CDR3 bases: TGTGCCCCCCCGGGACTAGCGGTCTCAGATACGCAGTATTTT. Amino acids: CAPPGLAVSDTQYF. This chain links TRBV12-3 or TRBV12-4 with TRBJ2-3; TRBD2 matches at 11 bases. The CDR3 covers 14 residues. Unmatched junction bases numbered 8, after V lost 11 bases and J lost 4 bases.

The V call is TRBV7-2, the J call TRBJ2-1; D might be TRBD2 (6 bases). Trimming removed 4 bases from V and 0 bases from J, with 10 bases in between. The CDR3 length is 15 residues. Germline-derived CDR1 and CDR2 are SGHTA and FQGNSA. The DNA of the CDR3 is TGTGCCAGCAGCTCAGCGGGTAGCTCCTACAATGAGCAGTTCTTC. It specifies CASSSAGSSYNEQFF.

The chain links TRBV30 to TRBJ2-5; D might be TRBD1 or TRBD2, each matching 5 bases. V lost 2 bases and J 5 bases, leaving 12 bases between the germline ends. Germline values: CDR1 GTSNPN, CDR2 SVGIG (reference sequence). This CDR3 contains 13 residues. The CDR3: CAWSLGWGETQYF. The CDR3 DNA is TGTGCCTGGAGTCTGGGTTGGGGGGAGACCCAGTACTTC.

This clonotype was recorded a few times. The chain has TRBV9 and TRBJ2-5; possibly TRBD1 or TRBD2 for D (5 bases each). The V end was cut by 1 base, the J end by 1 base, with 11 bases between. CDR3 length: 15 residues. Looked up from germline, CDR1 is SGDLS and CDR2 is YYNGEE. Here the CDR3 DNA reads TGTGCCAGCAGCGTAACGCCCGGGGCCCAAGAGACCCAGTACTTC. This translates into CASSVTPGAQETQYF.

In this sample, this clonotype turned up many times. V usage is TRBV5-1 and J usage is TRBJ2-7; D is unresolved. The CDR3 runs to 13 residues. Trimming removed 4 bases from V and 3 bases from J, with 11 bases in between. CDR1 is SGHRS and CDR2 is YFSETQ in the germline V gene. The CDR3 DNA is TGCGCCAGCAGCAGTCCAAGGGACTACGAGCAGTACTTC. Its protein is CASSSPRDYEQYF.